This T cell receptor beta chain is drawn from a study of T-cell reconstitution after alpha-beta-depleted transplantation in children. The length of the CDR3 is 16 residues. The V end lost 0 bases, the J end lost 0 bases, and 9 bases lay between the germline ends. Construction of the TCRbeta library involved unique molecular identifiers. TCRdb re-called the PCR reads with MiXCR, one entry per CDR3 protein. The profile shows 200,000 to 300,000 distinct CDR3 sequences, approximately 12% of them singletons. There are many counts of this clonotype. The receptor was derived from a human donor who donated a stem cell graft to a child with acute lymphoblastic leukemia. This sequence joins TRBV12-3 or TRBV12-4 and TRBJ2-1, with a possible D match to TRBD2 (5 bases). The sample in question was PBMCs from the stem cell graft donor, obtained from the stem cell graft. The CDR3 reads CASSLALGSSYNEQFF. As DNA, the CDR3 is TGTGCCAGCAGTTTAGCGCTTGGGAGCTCCTACAATGAGCAGTTCTTC.